The entry below gives a single T cell receptor (beta chain) sequence along with its context. Its antigen is unidentified. The PCR was carried out with 60 Vbeta primers and 13 Jbeta primers. Only in-frame clones appear in the TCRdb table, and some are missing; sequencing was by immunoSEQ multiplex PCR. The sample shows roughly 180,000 clones, over 80% of them seen only once. This sample was taken from a study of cytomegalovirus exposure and HLA in healthy donors. Notes on the study in general: Some TCR beta chains (approximately 180 of them) were listed as cytomegalovirus-associated.

Germline-derived CDR1 and CDR2 are SGHVS and FQNEAQ. The CDR3 consists of 18 residues. J gave up 0 bases and V 4 bases, and 14 bases lay outside the gene matches. The clonotype originates from a girl aged 10-17 years in good health and CMV-seropositive. The chain is built from TRBV7-8 and TRBJ1-1, with 7 bases aligning to TRBD1. Source material: PBMCs. CDR3 sequence reads: CASSSRHGTAALNTEAFF. The CDR3 coding sequence is TGTGCCAGCAGCTCGCGTCATGGGACAGCCGCTTTGAACACTGAAGCTTTCTTT.